This T cell receptor (beta chain) was observed in a study of cytomegalovirus exposure and HLA in healthy donors. Donors came from a validation cohort of over a hundred subjects, distinct from the first 666-subject cohort. Libraries were prepared by immunoSEQ multiplex PCR; TCRdb keeps only in-frame clonotypes and omits some of them. Here the sample spans some 150,000 clones, about 87% being singletons. This CDR3 is 13 amino acids long. In germline, CDR1 is SQVTM, CDR2 ANQGSEA. Trimming pared 7 bases from V and 5 bases from J, leaving 17 bases between. The receptor was derived from a woman in her twenties or thirties in good health and CMV-seropositive. The V and J genes are TRBV29-1 and TRBJ2-5; D perhaps matches TRBD2 (5 bases). The sequencing sample was made of PBMCs. CDR3 loop: CSATQIRGETQYF. CDR3 sequence (DNA): TGCAGCGCCACCCAAATCCGCGGGGAGACCCAGTACTTC.